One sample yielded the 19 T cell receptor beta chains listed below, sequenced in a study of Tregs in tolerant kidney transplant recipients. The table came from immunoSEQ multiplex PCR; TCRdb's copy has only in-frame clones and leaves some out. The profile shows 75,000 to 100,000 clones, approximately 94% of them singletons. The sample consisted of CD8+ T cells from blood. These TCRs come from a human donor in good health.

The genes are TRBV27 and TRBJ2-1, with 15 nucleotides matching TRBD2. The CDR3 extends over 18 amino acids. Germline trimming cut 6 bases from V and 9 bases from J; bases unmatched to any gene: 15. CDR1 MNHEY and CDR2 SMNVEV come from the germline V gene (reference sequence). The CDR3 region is CASSWDPGLAGGMGEQFF. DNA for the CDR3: TGTGCCAGCAGCTGGGATCCGGGACTAGCGGGAGGTATGGGTGAGCAGTTCTTC.

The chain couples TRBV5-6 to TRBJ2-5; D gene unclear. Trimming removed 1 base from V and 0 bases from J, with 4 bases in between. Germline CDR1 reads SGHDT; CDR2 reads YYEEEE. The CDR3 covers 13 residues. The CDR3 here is CASSLTYQETQYF. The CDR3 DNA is TGTGCCAGCAGCTTGACCTACCAAGAGACCCAGTACTTC.

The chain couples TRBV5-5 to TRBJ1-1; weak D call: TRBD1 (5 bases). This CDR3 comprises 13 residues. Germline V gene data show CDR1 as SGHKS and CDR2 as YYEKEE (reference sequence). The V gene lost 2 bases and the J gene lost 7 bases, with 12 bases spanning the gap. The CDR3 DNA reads TGTGCCAGCAGCTTTGGGGCTGGAGGTGAAGCTTTCTTT. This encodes CASSFGAGGEAFF. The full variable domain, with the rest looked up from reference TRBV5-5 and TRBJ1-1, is DAGVTQSPTHLIKTRGQQVTLRCSPISGHKSVSWYQQVLGQGPQFIFQYYEKEERGRGNFPDRFSARQFPNYSSELNVNALLLGDSALYLCASSFGAGGEAFFGQGTRLTVV.

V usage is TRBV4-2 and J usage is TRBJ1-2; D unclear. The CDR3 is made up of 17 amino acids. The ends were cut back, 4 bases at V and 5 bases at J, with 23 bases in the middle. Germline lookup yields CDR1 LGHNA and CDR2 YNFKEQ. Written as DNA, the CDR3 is TGTGCCAGCAGCCCCCGCCGGCACATGGCCCTTTCTTATGGCTACACCTTC. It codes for CASSPRRHMALSYGYTF.

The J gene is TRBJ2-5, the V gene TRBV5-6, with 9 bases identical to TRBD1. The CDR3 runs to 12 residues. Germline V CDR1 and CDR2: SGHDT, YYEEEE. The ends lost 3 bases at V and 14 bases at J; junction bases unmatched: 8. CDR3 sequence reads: CASSSNRDRDYF. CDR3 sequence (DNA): TGTGCCAGCAGCTCAAACCGGGACAGGGATTACTTC.

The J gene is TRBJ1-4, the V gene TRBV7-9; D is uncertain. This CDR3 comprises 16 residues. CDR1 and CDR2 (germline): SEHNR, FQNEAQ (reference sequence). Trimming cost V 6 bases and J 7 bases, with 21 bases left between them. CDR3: CASSSAENPDSEKLFF. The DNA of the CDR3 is TGTGCCAGCAGTTCCGCAGAAAATCCCGACTCTGAAAAACTGTTTTTT.

The CDR3 loop is CASSRPGARRTLHF. The DNA of the CDR3 is TGTGCCAGCAGCCGGCCGGGAGCCCGGCGGACCCTCCACTTT. The gene calls are TRBV5-8 and TRBJ1-6; D not resolved. Germline-derived CDR1 and CDR2 are SGHTS and YDEGEE. The CDR3 totals 14 residues. With 4 bases removed from V and 14 bases from J, the gap between germline ends came to 19 bases.

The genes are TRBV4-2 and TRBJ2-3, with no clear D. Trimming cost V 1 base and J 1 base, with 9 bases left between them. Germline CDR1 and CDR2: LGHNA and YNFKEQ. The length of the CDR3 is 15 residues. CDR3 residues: CASSQGYTGTDTQYF. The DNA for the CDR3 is TGTGCCAGCAGCCAAGGATATACAGGCACAGATACGCAGTATTTT.

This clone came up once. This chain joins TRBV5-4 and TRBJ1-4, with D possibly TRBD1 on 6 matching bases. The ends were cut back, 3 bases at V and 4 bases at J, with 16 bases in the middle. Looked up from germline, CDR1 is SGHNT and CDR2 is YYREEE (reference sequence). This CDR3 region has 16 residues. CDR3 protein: CASSSDRDKLNEKLFF. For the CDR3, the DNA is TGTGCCAGCAGCTCGGACCGGGACAAGCTTAATGAAAAACTGTTTTTT.

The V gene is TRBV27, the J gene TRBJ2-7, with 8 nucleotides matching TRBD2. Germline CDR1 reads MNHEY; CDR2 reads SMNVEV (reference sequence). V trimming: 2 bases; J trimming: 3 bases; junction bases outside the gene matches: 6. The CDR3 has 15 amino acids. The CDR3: CASSLIGSGSYEQYF. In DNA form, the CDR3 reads TGTGCCAGCAGTTTAATTGGAAGCGGGAGCTACGAGCAGTACTTC.

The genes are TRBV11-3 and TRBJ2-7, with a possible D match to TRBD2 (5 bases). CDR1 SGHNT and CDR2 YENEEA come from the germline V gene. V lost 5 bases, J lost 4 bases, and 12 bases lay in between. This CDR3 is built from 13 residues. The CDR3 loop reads CASSPSSSYEQYF. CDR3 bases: TGTGCCAGCAGCCCCTCTAGCAGTTACGAGCAGTACTTC.

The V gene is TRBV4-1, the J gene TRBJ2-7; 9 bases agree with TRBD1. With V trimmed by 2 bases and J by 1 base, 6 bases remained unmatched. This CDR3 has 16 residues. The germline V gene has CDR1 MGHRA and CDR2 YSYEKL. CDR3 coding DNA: TGCGCCAGCAGCCAAAGTCCGGGACAGGGATCCTACGAGCAGTACTTC. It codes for CASSQSPGQGSYEQYF.

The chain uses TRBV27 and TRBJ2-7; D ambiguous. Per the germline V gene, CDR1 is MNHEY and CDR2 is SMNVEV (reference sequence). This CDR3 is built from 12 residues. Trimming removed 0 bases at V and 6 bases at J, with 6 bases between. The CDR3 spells CASSLSGREQYF. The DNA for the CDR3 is TGTGCCAGCAGTTTATCAGGGCGCGAGCAGTACTTC.

CDR3 in DNA: TGTGCCAGCAGTTTGGCAGGGAGCTCTGGAAACACCATATATTTT. This gives the protein CASSLAGSSGNTIYF. The V and J genes are TRBV27 and TRBJ1-3, with D perhaps matching TRBD1 (5 bases). The germline V gene encodes CDR1 MNHEY and CDR2 SMNVEV (reference sequence). This CDR3 comprises 15 residues. Trimming left V 3 bases short and J 0 bases short, with 9 bases between.

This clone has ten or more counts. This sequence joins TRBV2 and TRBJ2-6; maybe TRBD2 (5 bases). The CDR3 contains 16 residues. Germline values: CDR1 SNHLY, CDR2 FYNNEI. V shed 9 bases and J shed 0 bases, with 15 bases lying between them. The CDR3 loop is CARGEGANSGANVLTF. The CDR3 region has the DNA TGTGCCAGGGGTGAGGGAGCGAACTCTGGGGCCAACGTCCTGACTTTC.

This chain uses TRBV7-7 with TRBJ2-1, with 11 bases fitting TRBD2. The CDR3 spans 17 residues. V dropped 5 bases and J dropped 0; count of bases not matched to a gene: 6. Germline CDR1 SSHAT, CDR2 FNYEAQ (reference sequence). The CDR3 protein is CASSRGLAESSYNEQFF. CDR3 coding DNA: TGTGCCAGCAGCAGGGGACTAGCGGAGAGCTCCTACAATGAGCAGTTCTTC.

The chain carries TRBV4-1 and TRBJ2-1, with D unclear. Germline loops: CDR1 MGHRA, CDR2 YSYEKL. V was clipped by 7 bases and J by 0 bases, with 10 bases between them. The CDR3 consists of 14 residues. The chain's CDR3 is CASKVTVSYNEQFF. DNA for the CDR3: TGCGCCAGCAAAGTGACGGTCTCCTACAATGAGCAGTTCTTC.

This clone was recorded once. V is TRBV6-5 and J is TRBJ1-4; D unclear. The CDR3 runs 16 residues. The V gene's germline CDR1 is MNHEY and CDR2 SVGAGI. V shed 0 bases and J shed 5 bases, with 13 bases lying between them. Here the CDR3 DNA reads TGTGCCAGCAGTTACTCGAGTGGAGAGCGGAATGAAAAACTGTTTTTT. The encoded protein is CASSYSSGERNEKLFF.

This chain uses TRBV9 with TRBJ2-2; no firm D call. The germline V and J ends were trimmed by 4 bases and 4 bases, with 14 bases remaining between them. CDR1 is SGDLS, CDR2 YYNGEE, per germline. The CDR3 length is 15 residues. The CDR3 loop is CASSSKESVTGELFF. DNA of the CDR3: TGTGCCAGCAGCTCCAAGGAATCCGTCACCGGGGAGCTGTTTTTT.